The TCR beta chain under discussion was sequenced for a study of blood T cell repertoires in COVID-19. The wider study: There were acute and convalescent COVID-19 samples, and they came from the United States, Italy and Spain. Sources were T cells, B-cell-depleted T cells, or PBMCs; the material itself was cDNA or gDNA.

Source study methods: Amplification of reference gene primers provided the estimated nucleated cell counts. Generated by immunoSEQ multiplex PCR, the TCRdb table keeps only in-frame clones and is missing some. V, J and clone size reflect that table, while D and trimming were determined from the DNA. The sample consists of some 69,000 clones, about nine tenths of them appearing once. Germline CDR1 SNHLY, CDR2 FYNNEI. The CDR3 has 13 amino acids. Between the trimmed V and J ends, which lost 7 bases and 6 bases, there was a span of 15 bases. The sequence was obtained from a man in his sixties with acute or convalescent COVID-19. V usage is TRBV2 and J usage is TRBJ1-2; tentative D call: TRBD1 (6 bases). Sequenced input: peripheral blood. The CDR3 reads CASTEGGLDGYTF. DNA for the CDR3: TGTGCCAGCACCGAGGGGGGGCTTGATGGCTACACCTTC.